Listed below are T cell receptor beta chains from one sample, sequenced in a study of T-cell reconstitution after alpha-beta-depleted transplantation in children. MiXCR was run by TCRdb on the PCR reads, yielding one entry per CDR3 protein. Among approximately 270,000 distinct CDR3 sequences, roughly a quarter were seen once, and the ten largest hold around 4.8%. This specimen was PBMCs, mostly from graft donor cells, taken 360 days after TCRalphabeta/CD19-depleted stem cell transplant. Every receptor here comes from a female patient between 2 and 10 years old who had a stem cell transplant for congenital amegakaryocytic thrombocytopenia, so the T cells may come from the graft donor. Both conserved end residues are part of each CDR3.

V gene,J gene,CDR3 protein
TRBV12-3/TRBV12-4,TRBJ2-3,CASRGPGTGGAVDDTQYF
TRBV18,TRBJ2-3,CASSLSAVVDTQYF
TRBV28,TRBJ2-7,CASSPGDFYEQYF
TRBV4-1,TRBJ1-2,CASSRAGLREWDYGYTF
TRBV7-8,TRBJ2-7,CASSLAYYEQYF
TRBV7-9,TRBJ2-1,CASSPRGGGHYNEQFF
TRBV12-3/TRBV12-4,TRBJ1-6,CASSLSLSPLHF
TRBV12-3/TRBV12-4,TRBJ2-7,CASSGTSGAYEQYF
TRBV12-3/TRBV12-4,TRBJ2-4,CASSLGPQLAKNIQYF
TRBV9,TRBJ2-7,CASSVEAGSYEQYF
TRBV21-1,TRBJ1-2,CASSNPGGVGYTF
TRBV9,TRBJ2-5,CASSVDRGTQETQYF
TRBV5-5,TRBJ2-3,CASSLVGQGRDTQYF
TRBV20-1,TRBJ1-1,CSARRTGRHTEAFF
TRBV3-1,TRBJ2-1,CASSQRAGGNEQFF
TRBV7-9,TRBJ2-7,CASSLYSNSYEQYF
TRBV5-1,TRBJ1-6,CASSLQGGRKDSPLHF
TRBV6-1,TRBJ2-2,CASSESITGELFF
TRBV9,TRBJ2-1,CASSVADSGRNEQFF
TRBV2,TRBJ2-2,CASRGLAGGGELFF
TRBV28,TRBJ1-2,CASTRDRVPRSYGYTF
TRBV20-1,TRBJ2-1,CSASDVGTYNEQFF
TRBV5-1,TRBJ2-3,CASSDLPGLAGGPTDTQYF
TRBV20-1,TRBJ2-6,CSARDNTGTGFSGANVLTF
TRBV7-9,TRBJ2-5,CASSLATARGGETQYF
TRBV7-6,TRBJ1-1,CASSLGYGQTGVHTEAFF
TRBV20-1,TRBJ2-3,CSARGFSGTSGRTDTQYF
TRBV12-3/TRBV12-4,TRBJ2-7,CASSPGGGPYEQYF
TRBV20-1,TRBJ2-7,CSARVEGVGSYEQYF
TRBV9,TRBJ1-3,CASSPRTGAGNTIYF
TRBV12-3/TRBV12-4,TRBJ2-7,CASSPGYYEQYF
TRBV12-3/TRBV12-4,TRBJ1-2,CASSSSTGPHGYTF
TRBV5-6,TRBJ2-1,CASSQAGWMRNEQFF
TRBV15,TRBJ1-5,CATSTGEQPQHF
TRBV28,TRBJ2-1,CASSSQTGVGYNEQFF
TRBV28,TRBJ1-5,CASLTTGMHQPQHF
TRBV4-3,TRBJ2-7,CASSPRASKNILSYEQYF
TRBV5-1,TRBJ2-1,CASSLSGTSGYNEQFF
TRBV20-1,TRBJ2-1,CSARRGPPGNEQFF
TRBV20-1,TRBJ1-3,CSARDNSGGSGNTIYF
TRBV6-5,TRBJ2-2,CASSRRGWSTGELFF
TRBV29-1,TRBJ1-2,CSVEARGHGGYGYTF
TRBV28,TRBJ2-5,CASRKKETQYF
TRBV10-3,TRBJ2-7,CAISESSLSFGEQYF
TRBV27,TRBJ2-7,CASSGQGEQYF
TRBV4-3,TRBJ2-1,CASSQQIIAGRDNEQFF
TRBV28,TRBJ2-3,CASSFYGRADTQYF
TRBV5-1,TRBJ2-4,CASAGGGLTKNIQYF
TRBV20-1,TRBJ2-3,CSARGAAGSTQYF
TRBV2,TRBJ1-1,CASKSRAEAFF
TRBV3-1,TRBJ1-1,CASSQDTLVNTEAFF
TRBV28,TRBJ1-4,CASSRPRPTNEKLFF
TRBV29-1,TRBJ2-3,CSALLGRTDTQYF
TRBV12-3/TRBV12-4,TRBJ2-1,CASSLRLASYNEQFF
TRBV28,TRBJ2-4,CASSLSRLAKNIQYF